This TCR beta chain was profiled in a study of blood T cell repertoires in COVID-19. Background on the study: COVID-19 samples from acute and convalescent phases originated in the United States, Italy and Spain. Nucleic acid was either cDNA or gDNA, and it came from T cells, B-cell-depleted T cells, or PBMCs.

This CDR3 comprises 15 residues. CDR1 is LGHDT, CDR2 YNNKEL, per germline (reference sequence). V was pared by 4 bases and J by 4 bases, with 5 bases of the junction left unmatched. As processed by the authors: Amplifying reference gene primers gave estimates of nucleated cell counts. Repertoires were generated with immunoSEQ multiplex PCR, while TCRdb's copy carries only in-frame clones and drops some. From that table come the V and J calls and clone size; the DNA was used to work out D and trimming. The sample lists about 360,000 clones, roughly 80% seen once, with more than 0.95% in the top ten. The chain links TRBV3-1 (or the pseudogene TRBV3-2) to TRBJ1-5; 9 positions match TRBD1. The clonotype comes from a human donor with acute or convalescent COVID-19. The donor label of this sample is uncertain. Sequencing was performed on peripheral blood. This CDR3 reads CASSRTGGVNQPQHF. The CDR3 nucleotides read TGTGCCAGCAGCCGCACAGGGGGCGTTAATCAGCCCCAGCATTTT.